The TCR beta chain under discussion was sequenced for a study of identical twins. Germline V gene data show CDR1 as SGHNT and CDR2 as YYREEE (reference sequence). The V segment lost 9 bases and the J segment 0 bases; nucleotides outside the gene matches: 9. The length of the CDR3 is 15 residues. TCRdb passed the 5' RACE reads through MiXCR, listing each CDR3 protein once. The sample holds about 190,000 distinct CDR3 sequences, 15% to 20% seen once. These same records also appear under a second study, on T cells expressing NK-cell markers.

The source material was CD8+ T cells sorted from blood. The chain has TRBV5-4 and TRBJ2-7, with 10 bases aligning to TRBD2. The clonotype comes from a woman aged 18 to 35 in good health. The CDR3 DNA reads TGTGCCATCGGACCAGGGACTAGCGACTCCTACGAGCAGTACTTC. Translation gives CAIGPGTSDSYEQYF.